This T cell receptor (beta chain) is from a study of CD8 T cells in ankylosing spondylitis (dated by TCRdb to the late 2010s). For context, the study as a whole: The study profiled T cell receptor beta repertoires in healthy donors and ankylosing spondylitis patients to find disease-linked TCR variants. The full study cohort comprised some 27 ankylosing spondylitis patients and roughly 100 healthy donors. Samples of peripheral blood were taken, and for ankylosing spondylitis patients, synovial fluid was collected as well.

The run used an Illumina HiSeq 2500. Quantitative 5'-RACE with molecular barcodes was used to prepare TCR beta libraries. In the original analysis: To identify disease-linked TCR variants, a new computational method was used, one built on a probabilistic model of VDJ rearrangement. TCRdb redid the processing of the public reads, applying fastp at Q25 and MiXCR, and retained in-frame beta chains. Here each entry gathers all rows of one CDR3 protein and keeps the most common genes and DNA. The V and J calls were determined by TCRdb, not by the authors. For this sample the table gives 350,000 to 550,000 distinct CDR3 sequences, of which approximately 26% were detected only once. Jointly, the top ten make up roughly 0.9% of the sample. The study at large found these results: A TCR beta motif made up of several highly homologous amino acid variants appeared to be characteristic of blood from ankylosing spondylitis patients. Some of the motif variants had been reported before in the synovial fluid and blood of reactive arthritis patients, a finding that suggests common disease-initiation mechanisms. The disease-linked clones had a CD8+ phenotype and were found at relatively low frequencies in peripheral blood. Significant enrichment of the disease-linked clones was reported in matched synovial fluid samples from ankylosing spondylitis patients.

The CDR1 and CDR2 encoded by the germline V gene are SGHRS and YFSETQ. Compared with germline, V lacks 1 base and J lacks 3 bases; bases without a gene match: 7. The CDR3, cysteine through phenylalanine, is 17 amino acids long. Here the CDR3 DNA is all that survives: 51 bases in frame from base 1. In its sample, this clonotype was seen a few times. Its recognized antigen is unknown. No clone much larger than this one lies a single base away; base qualities are absent. The sequencing input was blood, either unsorted or a sorted T cell fraction (not recorded which). This receptor was identified in a male donor with ankylosing spondylitis. The chain is encoded by TRBV5-1 joined to TRBJ2-7; the junction holds 13 bases that match TRBD2. The CDR3 has the sequence CASSLFTSGRAVYEQYF. The sequenced DNA: TGCGCCAGCAGCTTGTTCACTAGCGGGAGGGCCGTCTACGAGCAGTACTTC.